Listed below are T cell receptor beta chains from one sample, sequenced in a study of vaccination effects on CD4 cells after COVID-19. Antigens for these TCRs are unknown. Libraries were prepared by immunoSEQ multiplex PCR; TCRdb keeps only in-frame clonotypes and omits some of them. The sample carries more than 25,000 clones, around 70% recorded once. The sequencing here drew on CD4+ T cells from PBMCs cultured with HCoV-229E spike peptides, taken before COVID-19 vaccination. These receptors were obtained from a human donor who received a COVID-19 vaccine. Each CDR3 is given with its conserved first and last residue. A D gene is named only where the DNA matches it firmly. Clone size appears in some rows only: once, few, many, or a class for an expanded clone.

cdr3_nt: TGTGCCAGCAGCACCCCGAACACCGGGGAGCTGTTTTTT; cdr3_aa: CASSTPNTGELFF; cdr3_length: 13; j_call: TRBJ2-2; d_call: .; v_call: TRBV7-2; clone_size: .
cdr3_nt: TGTGCCAGCAGTTTATGGTCGGGATCCGGAAATCAGCCCCAGCATTTT; cdr3_aa: CASSLWSGSGNQPQHF; cdr3_length: 16; j_call: TRBJ1-5; d_call: .; v_call: TRBV28; clone_size: .
cdr3_nt: TGTGCCAGTAGTATGTCGGGGGTAGCTAACTATGGCTACACCTTC; cdr3_aa: CASSMSGVANYGYTF; cdr3_length: 15; j_call: TRBJ1-2; d_call: .; v_call: TRBV19; clone_size: .
cdr3_nt: TGTGCCAGCAGCTTACGTGCGAACACTGAAGCTTTCTTT; cdr3_aa: CASSLRANTEAFF; cdr3_length: 13; j_call: TRBJ1-1; d_call: .; v_call: TRBV11-3; clone_size: few
cdr3_nt: TGTGCCAGTAACCCGACAGGGAGGATGGGAGTGGTGAACACTGAAGCTTTCTTT; cdr3_aa: CASNPTGRMGVVNTEAFF; cdr3_length: 18; j_call: TRBJ1-1; d_call: TRBD1; v_call: TRBV19; clone_size: .
cdr3_nt: TGTGCCAGCAGCCAAGATAGCGAGGTCGCAAACACCATATATTTT; cdr3_aa: CASSQDSEVANTIYF; cdr3_length: 15; j_call: TRBJ1-3; d_call: .; v_call: TRBV4-2; clone_size: .
cdr3_nt: TGTGCCAGCTCACCGTACGCGGCTGGAAACACTGAAGCTTTCTTT; cdr3_aa: CASSPYAAGNTEAFF; cdr3_length: 15; j_call: TRBJ1-1; d_call: .; v_call: TRBV18; clone_size: .
cdr3_nt: TGTGCCAGCAGCGTAGGGCTAGCGGACCCGCCTTACGAGCAGTACTTC; cdr3_aa: CASSVGLADPPYEQYF; cdr3_length: 16; j_call: TRBJ2-7; d_call: TRBD2; v_call: TRBV9; clone_size: .
cdr3_nt: TGTGCCAGTAGTATGGGAAACAGGGCAGATACGCAGTATTTT; cdr3_aa: CASSMGNRADTQYF; cdr3_length: 14; j_call: TRBJ2-3; d_call: .; v_call: TRBV19; clone_size: .
cdr3_nt: TGTGCCAGCAGCTTGGAGACTAGCGGGAGTAACTACGAGCAGTACTTC; cdr3_aa: CASSLETSGSNYEQYF; cdr3_length: 16; j_call: TRBJ2-7; d_call: TRBD2; v_call: TRBV5-8; clone_size: many
cdr3_nt: TGTGCCAGCAGGGGCTCTGGAAACACCATATATTTT; cdr3_aa: CASRGSGNTIYF; cdr3_length: 12; j_call: TRBJ1-3; d_call: .; v_call: TRBV6-5; clone_size: .
cdr3_nt: TGTGCCAGCAGCCAAGGGCCGAGCACAGGCGGCAACACCATATATTTT; cdr3_aa: CASSQGPSTGGNTIYF; cdr3_length: 16; j_call: TRBJ1-3; d_call: .; v_call: TRBV4-2; clone_size: .
cdr3_nt: TGTGCCATCAGTGCAAAAAGCTACGAGCAGTACTTC; cdr3_aa: CAISAKSYEQYF; cdr3_length: 12; j_call: TRBJ2-7; d_call: .; v_call: TRBV10-3; clone_size: .
cdr3_nt: TGCGCCAGCAGCCTTAGGCGTGAGGACACTGAAGCTTTCTTT; cdr3_aa: CASSLRREDTEAFF; cdr3_length: 14; j_call: TRBJ1-1; d_call: .; v_call: TRBV4-3; clone_size: once
cdr3_nt: TGTGCCAGCAGCTTAGCGGGATCCCTAGCGGGCCGCTACAATGAGCAGTTCTTC; cdr3_aa: CASSLAGSLAGRYNEQFF; cdr3_length: 18; j_call: TRBJ2-1; d_call: TRBD2; v_call: TRBV7-9; clone_size: .
cdr3_nt: TGTGCCAGCGGACCGGGGGGGGCCAGCTATGGCTACACCTTC; cdr3_aa: CASGPGGASYGYTF; cdr3_length: 14; j_call: TRBJ1-2; d_call: .; v_call: TRBV6-5; clone_size: .
cdr3_nt: TGTGCCAGCAGTAGTCCCAAGGAGGGACGAGGGGGCTACACCTTC; cdr3_aa: CASSSPKEGRGGYTF; cdr3_length: 15; j_call: TRBJ1-2; d_call: .; v_call: TRBV6-5; clone_size: .
cdr3_nt: TGTGCCAGCAGCCTTACGGGGGCGAATATAGAGACCCAGTACTTC; cdr3_aa: CASSLTGANIETQYF; cdr3_length: 15; j_call: TRBJ2-5; d_call: .; v_call: TRBV11-2; clone_size: .
cdr3_nt: TGTGCCAGTAGTATGGATCCGGGACAGGGATACTACGAGCAGTACTTC; cdr3_aa: CASSMDPGQGYYEQYF; cdr3_length: 16; j_call: TRBJ2-7; d_call: TRBD1; v_call: TRBV19; clone_size: .
cdr3_nt: TGTGCCAGCAGCTTAGCGGGGGGAAAGACAGATACGCAGTATTTT; cdr3_aa: CASSLAGGKTDTQYF; cdr3_length: 15; j_call: TRBJ2-3; d_call: TRBD2; v_call: TRBV11-2; clone_size: .
cdr3_nt: TGTGCCAGCAGCCGCGACAGGGGAAATTCACCCCTCCACTTT; cdr3_aa: CASSRDRGNSPLHF; cdr3_length: 14; j_call: TRBJ1-6; d_call: TRBD1; v_call: TRBV6-5; clone_size: .
cdr3_nt: TGTGCCAGCAGCCAAGAAACAGCTAACTATGGCTACACCTTC; cdr3_aa: CASSQETANYGYTF; cdr3_length: 14; j_call: TRBJ1-2; d_call: .; v_call: TRBV4-2; clone_size: few
cdr3_nt: TGTGCCAGCCCTACGATTGGGGGACCTACTGAAGCTTTCTTT; cdr3_aa: CASPTIGGPTEAFF; cdr3_length: 14; j_call: TRBJ1-1; d_call: .; v_call: TRBV6-5; clone_size: once
cdr3_nt: TGCGCCAGCAGCTTGATTTCGGGGGCCCACGAGCAGTACTTC; cdr3_aa: CASSLISGAHEQYF; cdr3_length: 14; j_call: TRBJ2-7; d_call: .; v_call: TRBV5-1; clone_size: .
cdr3_nt: TGTGCCAGCAGTTTCAGGTATAGCAATCAGCCCCAGCATTTT; cdr3_aa: CASSFRYSNQPQHF; cdr3_length: 14; j_call: TRBJ1-5; d_call: .; v_call: TRBV27; clone_size: .
cdr3_nt: TGTGCCTGGAGTGTGGGTCTACGCAATCAGCCCCAGCATTTT; cdr3_aa: CAWSVGLRNQPQHF; cdr3_length: 14; j_call: TRBJ1-5; d_call: .; v_call: TRBV30; clone_size: few
cdr3_nt: TGCAGTGCTAGTTCCCCCATTGGGCTCCATTTCACAGATACGCAGTATTTT; cdr3_aa: CSASSPIGLHFTDTQYF; cdr3_length: 17; j_call: TRBJ2-3; d_call: .; v_call: TRBV20-1; clone_size: .
cdr3_nt: TGTGCCAGCATCCGTGCTCCGGGACCCGTCTACGAGCAGTACTTC; cdr3_aa: CASIRAPGPVYEQYF; cdr3_length: 15; j_call: TRBJ2-7; d_call: .; v_call: TRBV6-4; clone_size: .
cdr3_nt: TGTGCCAGTAGTAGTTATTTGCGGGGGGACTACAATGAGCAGTTCTTC; cdr3_aa: CASSSYLRGDYNEQFF; cdr3_length: 16; j_call: TRBJ2-1; d_call: TRBD2; v_call: TRBV19; clone_size: .
cdr3_nt: TGTGCCAGCTCCCAAGTCATAGGGGGCGGCACTGAAGCTTTCTTT; cdr3_aa: CASSQVIGGGTEAFF; cdr3_length: 15; j_call: TRBJ1-1; d_call: TRBD1; v_call: TRBV18; clone_size: .
cdr3_nt: TGTGCCAGCAGCTTAGTCAGCTATGGCTACACCTTC; cdr3_aa: CASSLVSYGYTF; cdr3_length: 12; j_call: TRBJ1-2; d_call: .; v_call: TRBV7-2; clone_size: .
cdr3_nt: TGTGCCTGGAGTGTCGGGGAGTCCGGGGAGCTGTTTTTT; cdr3_aa: CAWSVGESGELFF; cdr3_length: 13; j_call: TRBJ2-2; d_call: .; v_call: TRBV30; clone_size: .
cdr3_nt: TGTGCCAGCAGCCAACAGAGGGGTGGACAGTTCTTC; cdr3_aa: CASSQQRGGQFF; cdr3_length: 12; j_call: TRBJ2-1; d_call: .; v_call: TRBV3-1/TRBV3-2; clone_size: .
cdr3_nt: TGTGCCACCAGCAGAGGCCGGGCCTACGGGGATGAGCAGTTCTTC; cdr3_aa: CATSRGRAYGDEQFF; cdr3_length: 15; j_call: TRBJ2-1; d_call: .; v_call: TRBV15; clone_size: .
cdr3_nt: TGCGCCAGCAGCCAAGAAGGGACAGGGGGAATTGAGCAGTTCTTC; cdr3_aa: CASSQEGTGGIEQFF; cdr3_length: 15; j_call: TRBJ2-1; d_call: TRBD1; v_call: TRBV4-1; clone_size: .
cdr3_nt: TGTGCCAGCAGTGGTCCGGGACAGGGGTTTTCTGGGGCCAACGTCCTGACTTTC; cdr3_aa: CASSGPGQGFSGANVLTF; cdr3_length: 18; j_call: TRBJ2-6; d_call: TRBD1; v_call: TRBV25-1; clone_size: .
cdr3_nt: TGTGCCTCATCCAGGGGTGAAGCTCAGCCCCAGCATTTT; cdr3_aa: CASSRGEAQPQHF; cdr3_length: 13; j_call: TRBJ1-5; d_call: .; v_call: TRBV7-3; clone_size: few
cdr3_nt: TGTGCCAGCAGCTTAGGCTCGGGACAGACCAATGAGCAGTTCTTC; cdr3_aa: CASSLGSGQTNEQFF; cdr3_length: 15; j_call: TRBJ2-1; d_call: TRBD1; v_call: TRBV11-2; clone_size: .
cdr3_nt: TGTGCCAGCAGTGCCTGGGACAGGGCCTATGGCTACACCTTC; cdr3_aa: CASSAWDRAYGYTF; cdr3_length: 14; j_call: TRBJ1-2; d_call: TRBD1; v_call: TRBV6-2/TRBV6-3; clone_size: .
cdr3_nt: TGCAGCGTTGAATTGGCAGGATGGAACACTGAAGCTTTCTTT; cdr3_aa: CSVELAGWNTEAFF; cdr3_length: 14; j_call: TRBJ1-1; d_call: .; v_call: TRBV29-1; clone_size: once
cdr3_nt: TGTGCCAGCAGGGTGCCGGAAGCTAACTATGGCTACACCTTC; cdr3_aa: CASRVPEANYGYTF; cdr3_length: 14; j_call: TRBJ1-2; d_call: .; v_call: TRBV2; clone_size: .
cdr3_nt: TGTGCCAGCAGCTTGAGGCGGGGACAGCCAGGCTACACCTTC; cdr3_aa: CASSLRRGQPGYTF; cdr3_length: 14; j_call: TRBJ1-2; d_call: TRBD1; v_call: TRBV7-2; clone_size: .
cdr3_nt: TGTGCCAGTAGTCACATTCCGCTCGCTGGGGAGCTGTTTTTT; cdr3_aa: CASSHIPLAGELFF; cdr3_length: 14; j_call: TRBJ2-2; d_call: .; v_call: TRBV19; clone_size: .
cdr3_nt: TGTGCCAGCAGACTCGCCGGCGGCAACTATGGCTACACCTTC; cdr3_aa: CASRLAGGNYGYTF; cdr3_length: 14; j_call: TRBJ1-2; d_call: .; v_call: TRBV13; clone_size: .
cdr3_nt: TGTGCCTGGATCGGACAGGGAAGGACTGAAGCTTTCTTT; cdr3_aa: CAWIGQGRTEAFF; cdr3_length: 13; j_call: TRBJ1-1; d_call: TRBD1; v_call: TRBV30; clone_size: .
cdr3_nt: TGCGCCAGCAGCCAAGAAACAACGGTCAGCGGGGAAAAACTGTTTTTT; cdr3_aa: CASSQETTVSGEKLFF; cdr3_length: 16; j_call: TRBJ1-4; d_call: .; v_call: TRBV4-1; clone_size: few
cdr3_nt: TGTGCCAGCAGCCAAGTAGAGGGGATGGACACTGAAGCTTTCTTT; cdr3_aa: CASSQVEGMDTEAFF; cdr3_length: 15; j_call: TRBJ1-1; d_call: .; v_call: TRBV14; clone_size: few
cdr3_nt: TGTGCCAGCAGCCCAGGATTTAGGGTTAGCTACAATGAGCAGTTCTTC; cdr3_aa: CASSPGFRVSYNEQFF; cdr3_length: 16; j_call: TRBJ2-1; d_call: .; v_call: TRBV14; clone_size: .
cdr3_nt: TGTGCCAGCAGCCTTAGCTACTCTGGAAACACCATATATTTT; cdr3_aa: CASSLSYSGNTIYF; cdr3_length: 14; j_call: TRBJ1-3; d_call: .; v_call: TRBV7-9; clone_size: .
cdr3_nt: TGTGCCAGCAGTGAATCCACTAACTATGGCTACACCTTC; cdr3_aa: CASSESTNYGYTF; cdr3_length: 13; j_call: TRBJ1-2; d_call: .; v_call: TRBV25-1; clone_size: .
cdr3_nt: TGCGCCAGCAGTGGGACAGGGCAACAGCCCCAGCATTTT; cdr3_aa: CASSGTGQQPQHF; cdr3_length: 13; j_call: TRBJ1-5; d_call: TRBD1; v_call: TRBV10-2; clone_size: .
cdr3_nt: TGTGCCAGCAGTCCCCGGGGGGGAGCGGGAGTGTGGAATGAGCAGTTCTTC; cdr3_aa: CASSPRGGAGVWNEQFF; cdr3_length: 17; j_call: TRBJ2-1; d_call: TRBD2; v_call: TRBV6-6; clone_size: .
cdr3_nt: TGTGCCAGCAGTTACGGACCCCTATACGAGCAGTACTTC; cdr3_aa: CASSYGPLYEQYF; cdr3_length: 13; j_call: TRBJ2-7; d_call: .; v_call: TRBV6-6; clone_size: .
cdr3_nt: TGTGCCAGCAGTGAAGCCTCCGGGACAGGGTTACATCAGCCCCAGCATTTT; cdr3_aa: CASSEASGTGLHQPQHF; cdr3_length: 17; j_call: TRBJ1-5; d_call: TRBD1; v_call: TRBV2; clone_size: few
cdr3_nt: TGTGCCAGCAGACCGCCGACTTCCAGGGGGGTTAATGAAAAACTGTTTTTT; cdr3_aa: CASRPPTSRGVNEKLFF; cdr3_length: 17; j_call: TRBJ1-4; d_call: TRBD1; v_call: TRBV28; clone_size: .
cdr3_nt: TGTGCCAGCTCACCGGGCCGGTATAACACCGGGGAGCTGTTTTTT; cdr3_aa: CASSPGRYNTGELFF; cdr3_length: 15; j_call: TRBJ2-2; d_call: .; v_call: TRBV18; clone_size: .
cdr3_nt: TGTGCCAGCAGTGTGGGCGGGTGGGGGACCGGGGAGCTGTTTTTT; cdr3_aa: CASSVGGWGTGELFF; cdr3_length: 15; j_call: TRBJ2-2; d_call: .; v_call: TRBV2; clone_size: once
cdr3_nt: TGTGCCAGCGCAAACAGGGATCGGTATGAGCAGTTCTTC; cdr3_aa: CASANRDRYEQFF; cdr3_length: 13; j_call: TRBJ2-1; d_call: .; v_call: TRBV19; clone_size: few